This TCR beta chain was sequenced during a study of response to subunit inactivated influenza vaccine. Whole-study results and caveats: The authors offered the suggestion that each seasonal influenza vaccination recruits few new T cells.

Via MiXCR, TCRdb re-called the RT-PCR reads, giving one row per CDR3 protein. The sample carries about 500,000 distinct CDR3 sequences, more than 15% recorded once. Details on this clonotype: Its antigen is still unknown.

The clonotype originates from a man aged 50-75 years who received an inactivated influenza vaccine. The specimen was CD4+ T cells sorted from PBMCs, collected around 2 years after vaccination.

CDR3 residues: CASSLGGTPGDTQYF. The DNA for the CDR3 is TGTGCCAGCAGTTTAGGGGGGACCCCGGGGGATACGCAGTATTTT. The rearrangement links TRBV28 to TRBJ2-3; tentative D call: TRBD2 (6 bases). Germline V gene lookup returns CDR1 MDHEN and CDR2 SYDVKM. Trimming pared 2 bases from V and 6 bases from J, leaving 15 bases between. This CDR3 spans 15 amino acids.